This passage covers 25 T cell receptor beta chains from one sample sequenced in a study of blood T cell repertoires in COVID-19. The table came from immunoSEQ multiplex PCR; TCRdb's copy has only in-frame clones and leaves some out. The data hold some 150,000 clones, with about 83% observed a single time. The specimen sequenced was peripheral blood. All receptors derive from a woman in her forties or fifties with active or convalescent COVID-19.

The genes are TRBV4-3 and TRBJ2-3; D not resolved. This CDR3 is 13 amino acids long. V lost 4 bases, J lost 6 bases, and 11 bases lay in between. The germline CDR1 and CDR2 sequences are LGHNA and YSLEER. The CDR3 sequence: CASSPYEADTQYF. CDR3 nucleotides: TGCGCCAGCAGCCCGTATGAGGCCGATACGCAGTATTTT.

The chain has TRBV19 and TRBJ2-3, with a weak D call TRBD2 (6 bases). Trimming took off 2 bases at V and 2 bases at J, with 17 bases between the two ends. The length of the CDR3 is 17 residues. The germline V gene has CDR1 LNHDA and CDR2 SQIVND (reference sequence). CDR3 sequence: CASSILWNRGNTDTQYF. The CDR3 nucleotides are TGTGCCAGTAGTATATTATGGAACCGGGGGAACACAGATACGCAGTATTTT. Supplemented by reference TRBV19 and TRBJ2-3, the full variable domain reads DGGITQSPKYLFRKEGQNVTLSCEQNLNHDAMYWYRQDPGQGLRLIYYSQIVNDFQKGDIAEGYSVSREKKESFPLTVTSAQKNPTAFYLCASSILWNRGNTDTQYFGPGTRLTVL.

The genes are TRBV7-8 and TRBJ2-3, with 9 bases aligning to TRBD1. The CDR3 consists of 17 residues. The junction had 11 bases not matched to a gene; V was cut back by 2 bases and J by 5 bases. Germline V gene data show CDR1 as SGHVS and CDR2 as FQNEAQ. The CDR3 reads CASSLMVGQGTEDTQYF. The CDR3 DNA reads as TGTGCCAGCAGCTTAATGGTCGGACAGGGGACGGAAGATACGCAGTATTTT.

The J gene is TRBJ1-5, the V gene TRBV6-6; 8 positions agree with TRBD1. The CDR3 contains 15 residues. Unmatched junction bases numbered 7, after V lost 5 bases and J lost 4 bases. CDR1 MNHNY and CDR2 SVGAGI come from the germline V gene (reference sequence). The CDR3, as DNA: TGTGCCAGCAGTCCCCGGACAGGGATTAATCAGCCCCAGCATTTT. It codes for CASSPRTGINQPQHF.

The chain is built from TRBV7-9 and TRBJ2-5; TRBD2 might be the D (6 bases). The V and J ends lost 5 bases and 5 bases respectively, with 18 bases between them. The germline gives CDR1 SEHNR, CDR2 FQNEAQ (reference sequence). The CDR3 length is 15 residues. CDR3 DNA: TGTGCCAGCAGCAAGATTGTTTGGGGGGAGGAGACCCAGTACTTC. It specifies CASSKIVWGEETQYF.

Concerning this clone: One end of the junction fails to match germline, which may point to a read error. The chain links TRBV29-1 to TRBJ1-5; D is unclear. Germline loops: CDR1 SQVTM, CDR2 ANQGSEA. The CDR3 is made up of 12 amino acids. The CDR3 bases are TGCAGCGTTCAAGAGCGGAATCAGCCCCAGCATTTT. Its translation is CSVQERNQPQHF. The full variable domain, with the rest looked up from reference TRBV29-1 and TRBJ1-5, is SAVISQKPSRDICQRGTSLTIQCQVDSQVTMMFWYRQQPGQSLTLIATANQGSEATYESGFVIDKFPISRPNLTFSTLTVSNMSPEDSSIYLCSVQERNQPQHFGDGTRLSIL.

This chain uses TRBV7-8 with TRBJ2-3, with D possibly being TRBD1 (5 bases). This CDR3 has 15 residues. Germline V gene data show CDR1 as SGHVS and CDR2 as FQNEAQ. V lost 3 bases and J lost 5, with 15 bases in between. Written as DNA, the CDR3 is TGTGCCAGCAGCTTGGGCGGCAGGGATGTAGATACGCAGTATTTT. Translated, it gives CASSLGGRDVDTQYF.

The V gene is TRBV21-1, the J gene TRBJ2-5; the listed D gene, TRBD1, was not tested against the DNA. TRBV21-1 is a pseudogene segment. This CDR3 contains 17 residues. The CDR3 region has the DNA TGTGCCAGCAGCAAAGCGCTCCCTAGACAGGTGAGAGAGACCCAGTACTTC. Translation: CASSKALPRQVRETQYF.

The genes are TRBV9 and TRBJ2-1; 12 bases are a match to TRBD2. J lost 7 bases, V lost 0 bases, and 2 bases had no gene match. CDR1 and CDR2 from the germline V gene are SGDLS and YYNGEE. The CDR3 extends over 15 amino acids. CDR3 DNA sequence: TGTGCCAGCAGCGTAGGGCTAGCGGGGGGGAATGAGCAGTTCTTC. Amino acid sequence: CASSVGLAGGNEQFF.

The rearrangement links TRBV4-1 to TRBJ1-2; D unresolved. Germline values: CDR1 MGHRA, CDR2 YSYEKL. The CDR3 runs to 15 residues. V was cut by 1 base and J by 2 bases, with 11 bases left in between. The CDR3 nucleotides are TGCGCCAGCAGCCAAGGTTTTCCCCAGAACTATGGCTACACCTTC. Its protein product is CASSQGFPQNYGYTF.

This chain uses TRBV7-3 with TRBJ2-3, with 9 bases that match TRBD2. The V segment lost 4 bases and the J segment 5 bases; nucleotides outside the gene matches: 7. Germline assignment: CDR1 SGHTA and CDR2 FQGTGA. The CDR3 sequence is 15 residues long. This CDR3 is CASSSPGLAGDTQYF. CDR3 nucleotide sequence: TGTGCCAGCAGCTCACCGGGACTAGCCGGAGATACGCAGTATTTT.

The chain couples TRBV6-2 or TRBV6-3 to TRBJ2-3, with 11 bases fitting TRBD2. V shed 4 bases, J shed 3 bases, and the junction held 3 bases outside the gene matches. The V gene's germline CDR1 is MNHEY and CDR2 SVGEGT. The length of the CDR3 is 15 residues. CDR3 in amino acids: CASSSASGGTDTQYF. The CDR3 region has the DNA TGTGCCAGCAGTTCAGCTAGCGGGGGGACAGATACGCAGTATTTT.

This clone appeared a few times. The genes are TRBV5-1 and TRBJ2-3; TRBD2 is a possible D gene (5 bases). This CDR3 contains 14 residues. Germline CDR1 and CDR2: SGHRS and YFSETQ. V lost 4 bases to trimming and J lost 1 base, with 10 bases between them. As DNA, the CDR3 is TGCGCCAGCAGCCATGGGCGGGGCACAGATACGCAGTATTTT. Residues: CASSHGRGTDTQYF.

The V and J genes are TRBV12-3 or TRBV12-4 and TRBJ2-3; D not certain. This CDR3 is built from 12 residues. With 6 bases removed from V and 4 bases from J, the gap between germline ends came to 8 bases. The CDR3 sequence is CASSESADTQYF. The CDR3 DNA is TGTGCCAGCAGCGAGTCGGCAGATACGCAGTATTTT.

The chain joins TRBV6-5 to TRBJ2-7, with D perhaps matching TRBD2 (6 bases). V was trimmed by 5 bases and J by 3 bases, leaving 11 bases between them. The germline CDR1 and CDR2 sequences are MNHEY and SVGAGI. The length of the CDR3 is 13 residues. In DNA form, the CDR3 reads TGTGCCAGCAGTCCCACGGGAGACTACGAGCAGTACTTC. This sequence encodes CASSPTGDYEQYF.

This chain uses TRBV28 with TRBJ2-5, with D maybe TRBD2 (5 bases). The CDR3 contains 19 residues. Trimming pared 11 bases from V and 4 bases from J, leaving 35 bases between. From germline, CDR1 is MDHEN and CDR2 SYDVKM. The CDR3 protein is CAQLGRRWVAGPTRETQYF. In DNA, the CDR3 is TGTGCCCAACTAGGGCGCCGGTGGGTTGCTGGCCCCACCCGAGAGACCCAGTACTTC.

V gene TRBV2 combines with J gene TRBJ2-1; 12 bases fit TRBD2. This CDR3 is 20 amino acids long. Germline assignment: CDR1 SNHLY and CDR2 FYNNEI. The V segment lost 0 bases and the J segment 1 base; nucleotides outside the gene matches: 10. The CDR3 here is CASSEADFGLAGKSYNEQFF. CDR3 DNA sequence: TGTGCCAGCAGTGAAGCTGACTTTGGACTAGCGGGAAAATCCTACAATGAGCAGTTCTTC.

The CDR3 protein is CASRGLQEETQYF. The CDR3 region has the DNA TGCGCCAGCAGGGGTCTACAGGAAGAGACCCAGTACTTC. This chain connects TRBV5-1 to TRBJ2-5; tentatively, D is TRBD1 (5 bases). The CDR3 is 13 residues long. CDR1 is SGHRS, CDR2 YFSETQ, per germline. Trimming removed 5 bases at V and 3 bases at J, with 11 bases between.

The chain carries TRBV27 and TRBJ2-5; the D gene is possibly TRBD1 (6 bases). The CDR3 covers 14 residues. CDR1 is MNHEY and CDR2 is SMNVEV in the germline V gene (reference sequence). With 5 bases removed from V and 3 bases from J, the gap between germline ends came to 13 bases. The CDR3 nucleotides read TGTGCCAGCAGTAAACAGGGAGTGGAAGAGACCCAGTACTTC. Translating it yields CASSKQGVEETQYF.

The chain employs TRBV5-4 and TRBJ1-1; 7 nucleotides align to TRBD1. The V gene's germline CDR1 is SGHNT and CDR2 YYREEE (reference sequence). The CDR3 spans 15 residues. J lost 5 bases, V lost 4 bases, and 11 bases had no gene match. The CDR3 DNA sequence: TGTGCCAGCAGCGCTATGACAGGGCCGGGGACTGAAGCTTTCTTT. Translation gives CASSAMTGPGTEAFF.

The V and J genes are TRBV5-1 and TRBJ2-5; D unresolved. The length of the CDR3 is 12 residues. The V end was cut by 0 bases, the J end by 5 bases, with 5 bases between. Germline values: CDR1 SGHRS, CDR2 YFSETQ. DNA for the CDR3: TGCGCCAGCAGCTTGGTATCGGAGACCCAGTACTTC. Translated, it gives CASSLVSETQYF.

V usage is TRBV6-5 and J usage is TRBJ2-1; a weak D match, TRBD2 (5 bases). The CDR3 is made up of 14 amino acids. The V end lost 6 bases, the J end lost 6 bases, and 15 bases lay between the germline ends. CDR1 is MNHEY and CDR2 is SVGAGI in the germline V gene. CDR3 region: CASRRDPQGNEQFF. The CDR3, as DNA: TGTGCCAGCAGACGGGATCCCCAAGGCAATGAGCAGTTCTTC.

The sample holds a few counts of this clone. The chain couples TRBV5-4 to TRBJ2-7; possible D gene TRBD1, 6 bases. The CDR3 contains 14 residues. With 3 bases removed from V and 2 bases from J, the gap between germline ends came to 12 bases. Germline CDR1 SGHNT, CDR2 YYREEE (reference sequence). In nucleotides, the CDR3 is TGTGCCAGCAGCTGGGAGACAGGAACCTACGAGCAGTACTTC. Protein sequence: CASSWETGTYEQYF.

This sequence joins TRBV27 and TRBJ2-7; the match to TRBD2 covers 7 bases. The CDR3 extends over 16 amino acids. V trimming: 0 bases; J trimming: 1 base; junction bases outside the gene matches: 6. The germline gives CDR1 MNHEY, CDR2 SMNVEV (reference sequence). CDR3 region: CASSLSGRGSSYEQYF. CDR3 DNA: TGTGCCAGCAGTTTATCGGGGAGGGGTAGTTCCTACGAGCAGTACTTC.

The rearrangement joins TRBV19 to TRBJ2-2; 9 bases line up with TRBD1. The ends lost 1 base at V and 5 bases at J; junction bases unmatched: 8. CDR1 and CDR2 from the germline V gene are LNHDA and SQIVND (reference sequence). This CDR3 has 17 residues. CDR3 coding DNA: TGTGCCAGTAGTATAGGGTGGGGACAGGGAACAACCGGGGAGCTGTTTTTT. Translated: CASSIGWGQGTTGELFF.